The 11 T cell receptor beta chains below come from one sample, sequenced in a study of blood T cell repertoires in COVID-19. Clones were read by immunoSEQ multiplex PCR, and TCRdb kept only the in-frame ones, dropping some. The repertoire consists of over 60,000 clones, with under 95% occurring once and the leading ten covering 15% to 20%. Sequencing was carried out using peripheral blood. The origin of the receptors is a woman older than 75 with active or convalescent COVID-19.

The rearrangement joins TRBV7-2 to TRBJ1-2, with 8 positions matching TRBD1. Germline V gene lookup returns CDR1 SGHTA and CDR2 FQGNSA. The CDR3 contains 14 residues. V lost 0 bases, J lost 4 bases, and 1 base stayed unmatched. The CDR3: CASSLAGTGYGYTF. CDR3 DNA sequence: TGTGCCAGCAGCTTAGCCGGGACAGGCTATGGCTACACCTTC.

V usage is TRBV6-2 or TRBV6-3 and J usage is TRBJ2-1; the match to TRBD2 covers 8 bases. The CDR3 is 15 residues long. Germline trimming cut 5 bases from V and 3 bases from J; bases unmatched to any gene: 6. Germline CDR1 reads MNHEY; CDR2 reads SVGEGT. CDR3 DNA: TGTGCCAGCAGTCTTAGCGGGGTTGGCTACAATGAGCAGTTCTTC. It yields the protein CASSLSGVGYNEQFF.

The chain recombines TRBV6-5 with TRBJ1-1, with D unclear. The CDR3 consists of 14 residues. Trimming took 2 bases from V and 2 from J, leaving 9 bases between them. CDR1 is MNHEY, CDR2 SVGAGI, per germline. Written as DNA, the CDR3 is TGTGCCAGCAGTTACCTAGACCAAAACACTGAAGCTTTCTTT. The encoded protein is CASSYLDQNTEAFF.

This clone has just one count. The CDR3 coding sequence is TGTGCCAGCAGCTTAGGGGGGGGTAGTGTCGAGCAGTACTTC. Protein sequence: CASSLGGGSVEQYF. The chain employs TRBV7-6 and TRBJ2-7, with 7 bases fitting TRBD2. CDR3 length: 14 residues. With V trimmed by 1 base and J by 6 bases, 6 bases remained unmatched. From germline, CDR1 is SGHVS and CDR2 FNYEAQ.

In DNA form, the CDR3 reads TGTGCCAGCAGCCTACTAGAGGACTCCTACGAGCAGTACTTC. It yields the protein CASSLLEDSYEQYF. The chain recombines TRBV3-1 (or the pseudogene TRBV3-2) with TRBJ2-7; tentatively, D is TRBD2 (5 bases). The CDR3 extends over 14 amino acids. CDR1 is LGHDT, CDR2 YNNKEL, per germline (reference sequence). V was pared by 4 bases and J by 0 bases, with 10 bases between.

The chain uses TRBV11-3 and TRBJ2-3; a weak D match, TRBD1 (6 bases). Trimming shortened V by 8 bases and J by 4 bases, and 19 bases separated the two germline ends. Germline loops: CDR1 SGHNT, CDR2 YENEEA. The CDR3 loop spans 15 amino acids. The CDR3 DNA reads as TGTGCCAGCGGCGTAAAGGCAGGGGAAGCAGATACGCAGTATTTT. This gives the protein CASGVKAGEADTQYF.

As to this clone: The junction does not match germline at one end; this may be a read error. V usage is TRBV28 and J usage is TRBJ2-7, with D possibly TRBD1 on 6 matching bases. Germline CDR1 and CDR2: MDHEN and SYDVKM. This CDR3 comprises 11 residues. The CDR3 is CASSPGWTVTF. DNA of the CDR3: TGTGCCAGCAGTCCAGGGTGGACAGTGACTTTC.

V gene TRBV5-4 combines with J gene TRBJ2-4, with 9 bases identical to TRBD1. The V gene end was trimmed by 5 bases and the J gene end by 2 bases; junction bases not matched to a gene: 11. CDR3 length equals 17 residues. Germline V gene lookup returns CDR1 SGHNT and CDR2 YYREEE (reference sequence). The CDR3 sequence: CASSLLDRGITKNIQYF. As DNA, the CDR3 is TGTGCCAGCAGTTTGCTCGACAGGGGGATAACCAAAAACATTCAGTACTTC.

This clone was seen just once. This chain links TRBV7-2 with TRBJ1-2; the D gene is possibly TRBD1 (6 bases). The CDR3 loop spans 16 amino acids. V lost 5 bases and J 0 bases, leaving 16 bases between the germline ends. CDR1 is SGHTA and CDR2 is FQGNSA in the germline V gene. CDR3 in amino acids: CASSPAWAGANYGYTF. CDR3 DNA: TGTGCCAGCAGCCCAGCCTGGGCAGGGGCTAACTATGGCTACACCTTC.

The chain joins TRBV7-9 to TRBJ2-1, with D tentatively TRBD1 (6 bases). V was clipped by 2 bases and J by 12 bases, with 23 bases between them. Per the germline V gene, CDR1 is SEHNR and CDR2 is FQNEAQ (reference sequence). CDR3 length: 16 residues. CDR3 bases: TGTGCCAGCAGCTTACTGACAGGCGATGCATTTGTTAGGCAGTTCTTC. Translated: CASSLLTGDAFVRQFF.

The V and J genes are TRBV6-6 and TRBJ1-5; 8 bases agree with TRBD1. V dropped 10 bases and J dropped 1; count of bases not matched to a gene: 6. Germline-derived CDR1 and CDR2 are MNHNY and SVGAGI (reference sequence). The CDR3 runs to 14 residues. CDR3 residues: CATCRGQSNQPQHF. CDR3 sequence (DNA): TGTGCCACCTGCAGGGGGCAGAGCAATCAGCCCCAGCATTTT.